Listed below are T cell receptor beta chains from one sample, sequenced in a study of graft-versus-host responses after intestinal transplantation. This table comes from immunoSEQ multiplex PCR, and its TCRdb copy is limited to in-frame clones, with some not included. The sample lists 12,000 to 15,000 clones, around 94% occurring once. This material consisted of PBMCs, taken 9 days after transplant. The receptors shown here come from a human patient who received an intestinal transplant, so some T cells may come from the graft donor. CDR3s include the opening cysteine and the closing phenylalanine or tryptophan. The D gene is left open where the match is weak. The size entry is marked missing in some rows and otherwise reads once, few, many or a size class.

V gene	D gene	J gene	clone size	CDR3 DNA	CDR3 protein
TRBV27	.	TRBJ2-7	.	TGTGCCAGCAGTCTACTAGGGCCCAGCTACGAGCAGTACTTC	CASSLLGPSYEQYF
TRBV28	.	TRBJ1-1	.	TGTGCCAGCACCCGATGGAACACTGAAGCTTTCTTT	CASTRWNTEAFF
TRBV6-1	.	TRBJ2-7	.	TGTGCCAGCAGTGAAGCGTATCGCCGGGGGGCCGAGCAGTACTTC	CASSEAYRRGAEQYF
TRBV6-1	TRBD2	TRBJ2-1	.	TGTGCCAGCAGTGAAGCGGTAGCGGGAGTCGGGGATGAGCAGTTCTTC	CASSEAVAGVGDEQFF
TRBV5-8	.	TRBJ2-1	.	TGTGCCAGCAGCTTTGGGGGGTATGAGCAGTTCTTC	CASSFGGYEQFF
TRBV28	TRBD2	TRBJ2-1	.	TGTGCCAGCAGCCCTAGCGGGAGCCGTGACAATGAGCAGTTCTTC	CASSPSGSRDNEQFF
TRBV4-1	.	TRBJ2-1	.	TGCGCCAGCAGCCAAAGTAGGGGACTTAACAATGAGCAGTTCTTC	CASSQSRGLNNEQFF
TRBV4-1	.	TRBJ2-7	few	TGCGCCAGCAGCCCCGAGGGGTTAACTTACCCCTACGAGCAGTACTTC	CASSPEGLTYPYEQYF
TRBV7-6	TRBD2	TRBJ2-5	.	TGTGCCAGCAGCTTAGGGTGGGGGGGACTTCAAGAGACCCAGTACTTC	CASSLGWGGLQETQYF
TRBV27	.	TRBJ1-1	.	TGTGCCAGCAAGGGGGGAGGCAACACTGAAGCTTTCTTT	CASKGGGNTEAFF
TRBV14	.	TRBJ2-2	.	TGTGCCAGCAGCCTCTCGGGAAGGGAGCTGTTTTTT	CASSLSGRELFF
TRBV27	TRBD1	TRBJ2-1	.	TGTGCCAGCGTTGGGACAGTAGTCAATGAGCAGTTCTTC	CASVGTVVNEQFF
TRBV21-1	.	TRBJ1-3	few	TGTGCCAGCAGCAATCGGAAGCGAAACACCATATATTTT	CASSNRKRNTIYF
TRBV5-6	TRBD1	TRBJ1-4	.	TGTGCCAGCAGCTTCGATAGACAGGGGATACCTGAAAAACTGTTTTTT	CASSFDRQGIPEKLFF
TRBV9	.	TRBJ2-3	.	TGTGCCAGCGGAGGCGGGAGCACAGATACGCAGTATTTT	CASGGGSTDTQYF
TRBV25-1	.	TRBJ2-7	.	TGTGCCAGCAGTGATCAAGGACAGCCTACACCTGGCGAGCAGTACTTC	CASSDQGQPTPGEQYF
TRBV18	.	TRBJ1-1	.	TGTGCCAGCTCACCGGGGGGGGCGGCTGAAGCTTTCTTT	CASSPGGAAEAFF
TRBV4-1	TRBD1	TRBJ2-5	.	TGCGCCAGCAGCCAGACAGGGGGTTACCAAGAGACCCAGTACTTC	CASSQTGGYQETQYF
TRBV12-5	TRBD1	TRBJ2-1	.	TGTGCTAGTGGTTTCCCACAGGGGGCGCTTGGTAATGAGCAGTTCTTC	CASGFPQGALGNEQFF
TRBV6-1	.	TRBJ1-5	.	TGTGCCAGCAGTGTTCCAGGGGAGGAAACGCCCCAGCATTTT	CASSVPGEETPQHF
TRBV7-7	.	TRBJ1-4	.	TGTGCTAGCAGCTTACAAACAGGGAGGAGTGAAAAACTGTTTTTT	CASSLQTGRSEKLFF
TRBV5-4	TRBD1	TRBJ2-7	.	TGTGCCAGCAGCCGCGGGACAGGGCTGCGCGAGCAGTACTTC	CASSRGTGLREQYF
TRBV4-1	.	TRBJ2-1	once	TGCGCCAGCAGCTTAGCGGAGAGCTCCTACAATGAGCAGTTCTTC	CASSLAESSYNEQFF
TRBV19	TRBD2	TRBJ2-3	.	TGTGCCAGTAGTAGGGGACTAGCGGGAGTGGATACGCAGTATTTT	CASSRGLAGVDTQYF
TRBV19	.	TRBJ2-3	.	TGTGCCAGTAGTATAGGGGCAGGGTATTCAGATACGCAGTATTTT	CASSIGAGYSDTQYF
TRBV19	TRBD1	TRBJ2-3	.	TGTGCCAGTAGTTGGGGGACAGTCACAGATACGCAGTATTTT	CASSWGTVTDTQYF
TRBV28	.	TRBJ1-1	once	TGTGCCAGCAGTTTATTAACGAACACTGAAGCTTTCTTT	CASSLLTNTEAFF
TRBV27	TRBD2	TRBJ2-4	.	TGTGCCAGCAGTTCCCTTAGCGGGAGAGGAAACATTCAGTACTTC	CASSSLSGRGNIQYF
TRBV9	TRBD2	TRBJ2-3	.	TGTGCCAGCAGCGCCGAGGGGACTAGCGGGATGGAAGATACGCAGTATTTT	CASSAEGTSGMEDTQYF
TRBV19	.	TRBJ1-1	.	TGTGCCAGTAGTATTTATCTGCGGGACACTGAAGCTTTCTTT	CASSIYLRDTEAFF
TRBV7-3	.	TRBJ2-7	once	TGTGCCAGCAGCCCCTCTGAACGCTCCTACGAGCAGTACTTC	CASSPSERSYEQYF
TRBV7-9	TRBD2	TRBJ2-3	.	TGTGCCAGCAGCTTAGCCCTAGCGGGAGCCCCAGATACGCAGTATTTT	CASSLALAGAPDTQYF
TRBV19	.	TRBJ2-3	.	TGTGCCAGTAGTTTAGGGCACCCCCCAGATACGCAGTATTTT	CASSLGHPPDTQYF
TRBV7-9	TRBD2	TRBJ2-1	.	TGTGCCAGCAGCTTGGGACTAGGTTACAATGAGCAGTTCTTC	CASSLGLGYNEQFF
TRBV28	.	TRBJ2-7	.	TGTGCCAGCAGTTACGCTCCAGCGAGCTCCTACGAGCAGTACTTC	CASSYAPASSYEQYF
TRBV6-5	.	TRBJ1-5	.	TGTGCCAGCAGCTCCACCCGGACCCTGTGGCATTTT	CASSSTRTLWHF
TRBV15	.	TRBJ2-7	.	TGTGCCACCAGCAGAGGACACTACTACGAGCAGTACTTC	CATSRGHYYEQYF
TRBV7-9	.	TRBJ2-1	.	TGTGCCAGCAGCTTAGCGACCTACAATGAGCAGTTCTTC	CASSLATYNEQFF
TRBV4-2	.	TRBJ2-5	.	TGTGCCAGCAGCCAAGATAGGCAAGAGACCCAGTACTTC	CASSQDRQETQYF
TRBV7-9	.	TRBJ1-1	.	TGTGCCAGCAGCTACAGGTCCCCTGAAGCTTTCTTT	CASSYRSPEAFF
TRBV27	.	TRBJ2-2	.	TGTGCCAGCAGCCTTTTGGGAACCGGGGAGCTGTTTTTT	CASSLLGTGELFF
TRBV5-6	TRBD2	TRBJ2-1	.	TGTGCCAGCAGCTTGGCGCTAGCGGGAAACTACAATGAGCAGTTCTTC	CASSLALAGNYNEQFF
TRBV19	TRBD2	TRBJ2-1	.	TGTGCCAGTAGTCCTTGGACTAGCGGTTACAATGAGCAGTTCTTC	CASSPWTSGYNEQFF
TRBV9	TRBD1	TRBJ2-1	.	TGTGCCAGCAGCGTGGGACAGGGGCGAAGCTCCTACAATGAGCAGTTCTTC	CASSVGQGRSSYNEQFF
TRBV5-8	.	TRBJ2-7	.	TGTGCCAGCAGCTTGAGAAACTACGAGCAGTACTTC	CASSLRNYEQYF
TRBV27	.	TRBJ2-7	.	TGTGCCAGCAGTCCTACGACAGGTTGGTCGGCCGAGCAGTACTTC	CASSPTTGWSAEQYF